This is a list of T cell receptor beta chains from one sample in a study of blood T cells in healthy people across ages. TCRdb used MiXCR to reprocess the 5' RACE reads, holding one entry per CDR3 protein. The table shows some 1.4 million distinct CDR3 sequences, with approximately 40% occurring only once. Sequenced input: blood. The source of these receptors is a woman under 30 in good health. CDR3s include the opening cysteine and the closing phenylalanine or tryptophan. The D gene is left open where the match is weak. For some rows the clone size is stated as once, few or many, or as a class when expanded; others skip it.

CAISPRADQETQYF	TGTGCCATCAGCCCTAGAGCGGACCAAGAGACCCAGTACTTC	many	TRBJ2-5	TRBV10-3	-
CASSGTSTDEQYF	TGTGCCAGCAGTGGGACCAGTACGGATGAGCAGTACTTC	-	TRBJ2-5	TRBV6-4	-
CASSYASTDTQYF	TGTGCCAGCAGTTACGCGAGCACTGATACGCAGTATTTT	-	TRBJ2-3	TRBV6-5	-
CASSLTPQGLGTGELFF	TGTGCCAGCAGCTTAACGCCCCAGGGTCTTGGCACCGGGGAGCTGTTTTTT	-	TRBJ2-2	TRBV7-3	-
CASSFGPGQAAYTF	TGTGCCAGCAGCTTCGGACCGGGACAGGCGGCCTACACCTTC	-	TRBJ1-2	TRBV7-2	TRBD1
CASSPLSDTQYF	TGTGCCAGCAGCCCCCTATCAGATACGCAGTATTTT	many	TRBJ2-3	TRBV27	-
CASRAGLAGLAKNIQYF	TGTGCCAGCAGGGCGGGACTAGCGGGGCTAGCCAAAAACATTCAGTACTTC	few	TRBJ2-4	TRBV12-3/TRBV12-4	TRBD2
CASSFGTHEIDEQFF	TGTGCCAGCAGCTTCGGGACGCACGAGATCGATGAGCAGTTCTTC	-	TRBJ2-1	TRBV7-9	-
CSAAPLTGPDYNEQFF	TGCAGTGCCGCCCCCCTGACAGGCCCTGACTACAATGAGCAGTTCTTC	few	TRBJ2-1	TRBV20-1	-
CASSSTSPGELFF	TGTGCCAGCAGCTCCACTAGTCCCGGGGAGCTGTTTTTT	once	TRBJ2-2	TRBV28	-
CASSSLAGGPGNEQFF	TGCGCCAGCAGCTCACTCGCGGGAGGGCCGGGCAATGAGCAGTTCTTC	-	TRBJ2-1	TRBV5-1	TRBD2
CASTLLRFMNTEAFF	TGTGCCAGCACCCTTTTGAGATTCATGAACACTGAAGCTTTCTTT	-	TRBJ1-1	TRBV27	-
CASSITETSGGDDEQYF	TGCGCCAGCAGCATTACCGAGACTAGCGGGGGGGATGATGAGCAGTACTTC	-	TRBJ2-7	TRBV5-1	TRBD2
CASSTRLADTYNEQFF	TGCGCCAGCAGCACCCGGTTAGCGGATACCTACAATGAGCAGTTCTTC	-	TRBJ2-1	TRBV4-1	-
CSVARDTITGELFF	TGCAGCGTGGCCCGGGACACCATCACCGGGGAGCTGTTTTTT	few	TRBJ2-2	TRBV29-1	-
CASRSRTGGPETQYF	TGTGCCAGCAGATCCAGGACAGGGGGCCCGGAGACCCAGTACTTC	-	TRBJ2-5	TRBV12-3/TRBV12-4	TRBD1
CASSSPGLITDTQYF	TGTGCCAGCAGCTCGCCAGGGCTTATCACAGATACGCAGTATTTT	few	TRBJ2-3	TRBV7-6	-
CSGRKAANTEAFF	TGCAGCGGTAGAAAGGCCGCGAACACTGAAGCTTTCTTT	-	TRBJ1-1	TRBV29-1	-
CASSARRNNEQFF	TGTGCCAGCAGTGCCCGGCGGAACAATGAGCAGTTCTTC	few	TRBJ2-1	TRBV28	-
CSVSEGAYEQYF	TGCAGCGTTTCGGAGGGAGCCTACGAGCAGTACTTC	-	TRBJ2-7	TRBV29-1	-
CASSLQGGRTDTQYF	TGTGCCAGCTCACTCCAGGGGGGGCGGACAGATACGCAGTATTTT	-	TRBJ2-3	TRBV18	-
CASSDPGLAGSEQFF	TGCGCCAGCAGTGACCCGGGGCTAGCTGGGAGTGAGCAGTTCTTC	-	TRBJ2-1	TRBV10-2	-
CASSPSRGVGNQPQHF	TGTGCCAGCAGCCCCTCGCGGGGGGTTGGGAATCAGCCCCAGCATTTT	-	TRBJ1-5	TRBV6-5	-
CASITTGQRGGYTF	TGTGCCAGCATTACGACAGGGCAGAGAGGTGGCTACACCTTC	-	TRBJ1-2	TRBV2	TRBD1
CASSQDETSDSTDTQYF	TGTGCCAGCAGCCAAGACGAGACTAGCGATAGCACAGATACGCAGTATTTT	once	TRBJ2-3	TRBV4-2	TRBD2
CSSLLQWESSYNEQFF	TGCAGCTCTCTTTTGCAGTGGGAGAGCTCCTACAATGAGCAGTTCTTC	few	TRBJ2-1	TRBV20-1	-
CSAGERTGSYNEQYF	TGCAGTGCTGGGGAGCGGACCGGCTCCTACAATGAGCAGTACTTC	-	TRBJ2-7	TRBV20-1	-
CASRNFLAPKVETQYF	TGTGCCAGCAGAAATTTCCTAGCTCCTAAGGTAGAGACCCAGTACTTC	few	TRBJ2-5	TRBV6-1	-
CSARDGANYEQYF	TGCAGTGCTAGAGATGGTGCCAACTACGAGCAGTACTTC	-	TRBJ2-7	TRBV20-1	-
CASSQWTGPSGENYEQYF	TGCGCCAGCAGCCAATGGACGGGCCCCTCCGGGGAAAATTACGAGCAGTACTTC	-	TRBJ2-7	TRBV4-1	-
CAGSRPGQGATELFF	TGTGCCGGCAGTCGCCCGGGACAGGGGGCGACGGAGCTGTTTTTT	-	TRBJ2-2	TRBV27	TRBD1
CSAESIPAEQYF	TGCAGTGCTGAAAGTATCCCCGCCGAGCAGTACTTC	-	TRBJ2-7	TRBV20-1	-
CASRLAGVSTQYF	TGTGCCAGCCGACTAGCGGGAGTATCTACGCAGTATTTT	few	TRBJ2-3	TRBV7-2	TRBD2
CATRPGPGGTDTQYF	TGTGCCACCAGACCGGGGCCAGGGGGCACAGATACGCAGTATTTT	-	TRBJ2-3	TRBV10-3	-
CSVDGSGGSYNEQFF	TGCAGCGTTGATGGTAGCGGGGGGTCCTACAATGAGCAGTTCTTC	few	TRBJ2-1	TRBV29-1	TRBD2
CASTWTNPGTNSPLHF	TGTGCCAGCACCTGGACGAATCCGGGAACGAATTCACCCCTCCACTTT	-	TRBJ1-6	TRBV2	-